The entry below describes one T cell receptor beta chain. Its antigen is unidentified. This sample also contains other DNA sequences that code for the same CDR3. The data stem from a study of T cell responses to AZD1222 COVID-19 vaccine. About the study: Samples with a second dose at about 4 or about 12 weeks were pooled together. Overall study results and limits: All repertoire sampling was performed exclusively after the peak T cell response.

Germline V gives CDR1 SNHLY, CDR2 FYNNEI. The CDR3 is 14 amino acids. V was clipped by 6 bases and J by 0 bases, with 12 bases between them. The table came from immunoSEQ multiplex PCR; TCRdb's copy has only in-frame clones and leaves some out. This sample has more than 80,000 clones, with approximately 90% found just once. This chain uses TRBV2 with TRBJ2-7; a weak D match, TRBD2 (6 bases). The input for sequencing was peripheral blood, taken on day 0 of AZD1222 vaccination. This sequence was found in an adult in good health. CDR3 nucleotides: TGTGCCAGCAGCGACCGGGACTCCTCCTACGAGCAGTACTTC. It codes for CASSDRDSSYEQYF.